These 11 T cell receptor beta chains came from one sample sequenced in a study of T cell changes during pregnancy in multiple sclerosis. Measured with immunoSEQ multiplex PCR; TCRdb has only the in-frame clones, and not every one. This sample carries approximately 32,000 clones, about 91% of them seen once, and the ten largest clones take over 9.5%. Sample: CD8+ T cells from peripheral blood mononuclear cells, taken in the second trimester of pregnancy. The receptors originated from a female donor with multiple sclerosis, enrolled in a pregnancy study.

The chain joins TRBV18 to TRBJ2-7, with D tentatively TRBD2 (6 bases). The CDR3 sequence is 15 residues long. The V gene's germline CDR1 is KGHSH and CDR2 LQKENI. The V gene lost 6 bases and the J gene lost 5 bases, with 20 bases spanning the gap. The CDR3 loop is CASSPGTSGEDEQYF. CDR3 nucleotides: TGTGCCAGCTCCCCCGGGACCTCGGGGGAAGACGAGCAGTACTTC.

This chain links TRBV7-2 with TRBJ2-7, with 8 bases fitting TRBD2. Germline V gives CDR1 SGHTA, CDR2 FQGNSA. V shed 2 bases and J 2 bases; nucleotides not matched to a gene: 14. CDR3 size: 18 residues. CDR3 protein: CASSLNTGTSKIAYEQYF. The CDR3 region has the DNA TGTGCCAGCAGCTTAAATACCGGGACTAGTAAGATAGCCTACGAGCAGTACTTC.

V gene TRBV6-6 combines with J gene TRBJ2-7; D not resolved. The CDR3 loop spans 12 amino acids. The ends were cut back, 0 bases at V and 5 bases at J, with 5 bases in the middle. The germline V gene has CDR1 MNHNY and CDR2 SVGAGI (reference sequence). DNA of the CDR3: TGTGCCAGCAGTTACTCTACAGACGAGCAGTACTTC. This gives the protein CASSYSTDEQYF.

The chain recombines TRBV6-1 with TRBJ2-1, with 7 bases aligning to TRBD1. Germline trimming cut 2 bases from V and 4 bases from J; bases unmatched to any gene: 5. Per germline, CDR1 MNHNS and CDR2 SASEGT. This CDR3 comprises 15 residues. The CDR3 nucleotides read TGTGCCAGCAGTGAATATGGACAGGTTTACAATGAGCAGTTCTTC. The encoded protein is CASSEYGQVYNEQFF.

The chain recombines TRBV27 with TRBJ2-7; no definite D call. Between the trimmed V and J ends, which lost 6 bases and 4 bases, there was a span of 10 bases. Germline V gene data show CDR1 as MNHEY and CDR2 as SMNVEV (reference sequence). The CDR3 sequence is 12 residues long. Here the CDR3 reads CASRGSLYEQYF. The CDR3 DNA reads TGTGCCAGCAGGGGCAGCCTTTACGAGCAGTACTTC.

The rearrangement uses TRBV19 and TRBJ2-2; the match to TRBD1 covers 7 bases. Germline lookup yields CDR1 LNHDA and CDR2 SQIVND (reference sequence). V was pared by 3 bases and J by 4 bases, with 5 bases of the junction left unmatched. This CDR3 is built from 15 residues. CDR3 loop: CASSIGDSRTGELFF. CDR3 nucleotide sequence: TGTGCCAGTAGTATCGGGGACAGTCGCACCGGGGAGCTGTTTTTT.

The chain joins TRBV28 to TRBJ2-3; 13 bases fit TRBD2. The CDR3 loop spans 16 amino acids. The germline CDR1 and CDR2 sequences are MDHEN and SYDVKM. Trimming cost V 5 bases and J 6 bases; bases outside gene matches: 8. CDR3 sequence (DNA): TGTGCCAGCAGTCGGACTAGCGGGAGAACCGGGGATACGCAGTATTTT. Its protein is CASSRTSGRTGDTQYF.

V usage is TRBV2 and J usage is TRBJ2-2; a weak D match, TRBD1 (7 bases). V was trimmed by 6 bases and J by 3 bases, leaving 17 bases between them. Germline values: CDR1 SNHLY, CDR2 FYNNEI. This CDR3 spans 16 amino acids. CDR3 protein: CASSDRDGGDTGELFF. CDR3 nucleotide sequence: TGTGCCAGCAGCGACAGGGACGGAGGGGACACCGGGGAGCTGTTTTTT.

This chain connects TRBV7-9 to TRBJ1-3, with TRBD1 matching over 9 bases. The germline V gene has CDR1 SEHNR and CDR2 FQNEAQ (reference sequence). The CDR3 is 16 amino acids. J gave up 1 base and V 2 bases, and 3 bases lay outside the gene matches. The CDR3 nucleotides read TGTGCCAGCAGCTTACGGGACAGGGTTTCTGGAAACACCATATATTTT. Encoded protein: CASSLRDRVSGNTIYF.

This sequence joins TRBV5-1 and TRBJ2-7; 10 bases fit TRBD2. J lost 3 bases, V lost 4 bases, and 4 bases had no gene match. The germline V gene has CDR1 SGHRS and CDR2 YFSETQ. This CDR3 comprises 14 residues. DNA for the CDR3: TGCGCCAGCAGCCTAGCGGGGGCCTACTACGAGCAGTACTTC. Translation gives CASSLAGAYYEQYF.

CDR3 protein: CASRATAGGGQYF. DNA for the CDR3: TGTGCCAGCAGGGCTACAGCGGGGGGCGGGCAGTATTTT. V is TRBV5-4 and J is TRBJ2-3, with 9 positions matching TRBD2. This CDR3 is 13 amino acids long. CDR1 SGHNT and CDR2 YYREEE come from the germline V gene (reference sequence). The V segment lost 5 bases and the J segment 11 bases; nucleotides outside the gene matches: 9. Full variable domain (missing parts from reference TRBV5-4 and TRBJ2-3): ETGVTQSPTHLIKTRGQQVTLRCSSQSGHNTVSWYQQALGQGPQFIFQYYREEENGRGNFPPRFSGLQFPNYSSELNVNALELDDSALYLCASRATAGGGQYFGPGTRLTVL.